The 20 T cell receptor beta chains listed next were all sequenced from one sample in a study of blood T cell repertoires in COVID-19. TCRdb keeps only in-frame clones here, not all; method: immunoSEQ multiplex PCR. Seen here are some 300,000 clones, roughly nine tenths observed once, and the top ten hold 2.5% to 3%. The sequencing sample was made of PBMCs or T cells enriched from blood (not recorded which). These TCRs come from a woman aged 45-59 years who had been exposed to COVID-19.

This chain uses TRBV5-5 with TRBJ2-5; maybe TRBD2 (6 bases). The CDR3 length is 15 residues. CDR1 and CDR2 from the germline V gene are SGHKS and YYEKEE (reference sequence). The ends were cut back, 1 base at V and 5 bases at J, with 15 bases in the middle. The CDR3 DNA is TGTGCCAGCAGCTTGCAGGGTAGCGGTTGGGAGACCCAGTACTTC. Amino acids: CASSLQGSGWETQYF.

The genes are TRBV3-1 (or the pseudogene TRBV3-2) and TRBJ2-1, with 8 bases identical to TRBD2. The J segment lost 7 bases and the V segment lost 1 base, leaving 9 bases of the junction unmatched. The germline V gene has CDR1 LGHDT and CDR2 YNNKEL (reference sequence). The CDR3 runs 16 residues. CDR3 sequence reads: CASSQVPGGALNEQFF. DNA of the CDR3: TGTGCCAGCAGCCAAGTTCCCGGGGGGGCGTTGAATGAGCAGTTCTTC.

This clone was picked up one time. The rearrangement uses TRBV5-1 and TRBJ2-2; no firm D call. V dropped 0 bases and J dropped 4 bases, with 4 bases sitting between them. Germline V gives CDR1 SGHRS, CDR2 YFSETQ. CDR3 size: 13 residues. As DNA, the CDR3 is TGCGCCAGCAGCTTGGACAGCACCGGGGAGCTGTTTTTT. This sequence encodes CASSLDSTGELFF.

The count of this clone is one. The chain couples TRBV29-1 to TRBJ2-1; 7 positions agree with TRBD2. The CDR3 has 13 residues. The germline V gene has CDR1 SQVTM and CDR2 ANQGSEA. Unmatched junction bases numbered 5, after V lost 4 bases and J lost 5 bases. CDR3 amino acids: CSVVRGDHNEQFF. Here the CDR3 DNA reads TGCAGCGTTGTTCGGGGGGACCACAATGAGCAGTTCTTC.

The chain uses TRBV5-1 and TRBJ1-1; perhaps TRBD1 as D (6 bases). The germline V gene has CDR1 SGHRS and CDR2 YFSETQ. Trimming left V 3 bases short and J 1 base short, with 10 bases between. This CDR3 has 14 residues. CDR3: CASSYLTGNTEAFF. The CDR3 DNA follows: TGCGCCAGCAGCTACCTGACAGGGAACACTGAAGCTTTCTTT.

The genes are TRBV9 and TRBJ1-6, with a weak D call TRBD1 (6 bases). V shed 4 bases and J shed 12 bases, with 11 bases lying between them. Germline CDR1 and CDR2: SGDLS and YYNGEE. This CDR3 is 12 amino acids long. The CDR3 loop is CASSPNREPLHF. The CDR3 coding sequence is TGTGCCAGCAGCCCGAACAGGGAACCCCTCCACTTT. Full variable domain (remainder filled in from reference TRBV9 and TRBJ1-6): DSGVTQTPKHLITATGQRVTLRCSPRSGDLSVYWYQQSLDQGLQFLIQYYNGEERAKGNILERFSAQQFPDLHSELNLSSLELGDSALYFCASSPNREPLHFGNGTRLTVT.

The V gene is TRBV3-1 (or the pseudogene TRBV3-2), the J gene TRBJ2-5; D perhaps matches TRBD2 (7 bases). CDR1 is LGHDT, CDR2 YNNKEL, per germline (reference sequence). The CDR3 runs 16 residues. Trimming took off 6 bases at V and 5 bases at J, with 22 bases between the two ends. The chain's CDR3 is CASSQRGSGALETQYF. The DNA for the CDR3 is TGTGCCAGCAGTCAAAGGGGGAGCGGGGCGCTGGAGACCCAGTACTTC.

The chain employs TRBV15 and TRBJ1-4, with a tentative D call TRBD1 (5 bases). Germline assignment: CDR1 LNHNV and CDR2 YYDKDF (reference sequence). The CDR3 has 19 residues. V was pared by 2 bases and J by 0 bases, with 19 bases between. The CDR3 sequence is CATSRKDRAWGATNEKLFF. The CDR3 DNA reads TGTGCCACCAGCAGAAAAGATAGGGCTTGGGGGGCAACTAATGAAAAACTGTTTTTT.

The chain combines TRBV28 with TRBJ1-6, with D uncertain. Trimming removed 3 bases at V and 5 bases at J, with 8 bases between. CDR1 MDHEN and CDR2 SYDVKM come from the germline V gene. CDR3 length equals 14 residues. CDR3 residues: CASSFGTDNSPLHF. CDR3 nucleotide sequence: TGTGCCAGCAGTTTCGGCACAGATAATTCACCCCTCCACTTT. The variable domain in full, with the rest retrieved from reference TRBV28 and TRBJ1-6, is DVKVTQSSRYLVKRTGEKVFLECVQDMDHENMFWYRQDPGLGLRLIYFSYDVKMKEKGDIPEGYSVSREKKERFSLILESASTNQTSMYLCASSFGTDNSPLHFGNGTRLTVT.

The CDR3, as DNA: TGTGCCAGCAGCCCAAGACAGGGACGGAACACTGAAGCTTTCTTT. It specifies CASSPRQGRNTEAFF. This rearrangement joins TRBV6-4 to TRBJ1-1, with 7 positions matching TRBD1. J gave up 1 base and V 6 bases, and 8 bases lay outside the gene matches. The CDR3 totals 15 residues. In germline, CDR1 is MRHNA, CDR2 SNTAGT.

This chain links TRBV19 with TRBJ2-2; D is unclear. Trimming cost V 3 bases and J 3 bases, with 8 bases left between them. Germline-derived CDR1 and CDR2 are LNHDA and SQIVND (reference sequence). This CDR3 has 14 amino acids. CDR3 sequence reads: CASSIGFDTGELFF. DNA for the CDR3: TGTGCCAGTAGTATCGGTTTTGACACCGGGGAGCTGTTTTTT. Variable domain in full (rest from reference TRBV19 and TRBJ2-2): DGGITQSPKYLFRKEGQNVTLSCEQNLNHDAMYWYRQDPGQGLRLIYYSQIVNDFQKGDIAEGYSVSREKKESFPLTVTSAQKNPTAFYLCASSIGFDTGELFFGEGSRLTVL.

The chain recombines TRBV3-1 (or the pseudogene TRBV3-2) with TRBJ2-1, with 13 nucleotides matching TRBD2. Looked up from germline, CDR1 is LGHDT and CDR2 is YNNKEL (reference sequence). J gave up 0 bases and V 1 base, and 0 bases lay outside the gene matches. The CDR3 runs to 17 residues. The CDR3 DNA reads TGTGCCAGCAGCCAAGGACTAGCGGGGGGCTCCTACAATGAGCAGTTCTTC. It specifies CASSQGLAGGSYNEQFF.

This clone appeared a single time. Other DNA sequences within the sample encode an identical CDR3. The chain has TRBV27 and TRBJ2-5; 14 bases are a match to TRBD2. With V trimmed by 5 bases and J by 5 bases, 1 base remained unmatched. Germline V gene lookup returns CDR1 MNHEY and CDR2 SMNVEV (reference sequence). CDR3 length: 14 residues. CDR3 bases: TGTGCCAGCAGTAGACTAGCGGGGGGGGAGACCCAGTACTTC. It codes for CASSRLAGGETQYF.

The chain couples TRBV10-3 to TRBJ1-1; no clear D gene. The CDR3 consists of 16 residues. With 6 bases removed from V and 0 bases from J, the gap between germline ends came to 17 bases. Per germline, CDR1 ENHRY and CDR2 SYGVKD. The CDR3 protein is CAISRYRVSMNTEAFF. The CDR3 region has the DNA TGTGCCATCAGCCGATACAGAGTATCCATGAACACTGAAGCTTTCTTT.

The J gene is TRBJ1-2, the V gene TRBV4-2, with 8 positions matching TRBD1. Germline trimming cut 0 bases from V and 3 bases from J; bases unmatched to any gene: 12. The CDR3 is 18 amino acids. Germline CDR1 reads LGHNA; CDR2 reads YNFKEQ. The DNA for the CDR3 is TGTGCCAGCAGCCAAGACGTACACGGACAGGGAGGATACTATGGCTACACCTTC. Its protein is CASSQDVHGQGGYYGYTF.

The genes are TRBV19 and TRBJ1-2, with unresolved D. Trimming took off 5 bases at V and 8 bases at J, with 9 bases between the two ends. Germline-derived CDR1 and CDR2 are LNHDA and SQIVND (reference sequence). CDR3 length: 11 amino acids. Here the CDR3 DNA reads TGTGCCAGTAGTGTCGGTCGGGGCTACACCTTC. This gives the protein CASSVGRGYTF.

This clone has just one count. The J gene is TRBJ1-1, the V gene TRBV9; D is unclear. The CDR3 has 13 amino acids. Germline CDR1 is SGDLS and CDR2 is YYNGEE. The germline V and J ends were trimmed by 0 bases and 5 bases, with 8 bases remaining between them. The CDR3 spells CASSVVEGTEAFF. The DNA of the CDR3 is TGTGCCAGCAGCGTAGTAGAGGGTACTGAAGCTTTCTTT.

The V and J genes are TRBV19 and TRBJ1-2, with D unclear. From germline, CDR1 is LNHDA and CDR2 SQIVND (reference sequence). The ends were cut back, 3 bases at V and 0 bases at J, with 17 bases in the middle. CDR3 length equals 17 residues. CDR3 residues: CASSMSPGTIPNYGYTF. CDR3 sequence (DNA): TGTGCCAGTAGTATGAGTCCCGGTACCATTCCTAACTATGGCTACACCTTC.

The genes are TRBV2 and TRBJ1-5, with D unresolved. The germline gives CDR1 SNHLY, CDR2 FYNNEI. The CDR3 has 14 residues. Trimming removed 2 bases from V and 9 bases from J, with 14 bases in between. The CDR3 bases are TGTGCCAGCAGTGAACAAAGGTCCTCAGGGCCCCAGCATTTT. Protein sequence: CASSEQRSSGPQHF.

V usage is TRBV29-1 and J usage is TRBJ2-1; TRBD2 is a possible D gene (5 bases). Germline CDR1 and CDR2: SQVTM and ANQGSEA. CDR3 length: 12 residues. Trimming cost V 7 bases and J 5 bases, with 12 bases left between them. This CDR3 reads CSAGVGNNEQFF. The DNA of the CDR3 is TGCAGCGCCGGGGTCGGAAACAATGAGCAGTTCTTC.